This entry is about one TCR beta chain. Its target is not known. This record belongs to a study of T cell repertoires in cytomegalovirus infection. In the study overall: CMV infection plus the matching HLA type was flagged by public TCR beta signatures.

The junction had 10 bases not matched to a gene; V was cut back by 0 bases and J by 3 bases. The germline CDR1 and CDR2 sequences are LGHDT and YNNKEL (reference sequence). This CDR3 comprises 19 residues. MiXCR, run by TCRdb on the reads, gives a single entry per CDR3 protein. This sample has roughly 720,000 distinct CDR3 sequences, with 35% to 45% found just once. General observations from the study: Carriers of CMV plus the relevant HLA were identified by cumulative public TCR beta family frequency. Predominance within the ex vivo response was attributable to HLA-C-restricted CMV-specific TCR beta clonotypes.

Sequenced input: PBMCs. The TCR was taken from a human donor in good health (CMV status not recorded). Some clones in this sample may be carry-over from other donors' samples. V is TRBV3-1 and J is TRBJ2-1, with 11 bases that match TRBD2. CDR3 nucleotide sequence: TGTGCCAGCAGCCAAGATATCCCGACTAGCGGGGCTGACTACAATGAGCAGTTCTTC. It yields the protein CASSQDIPTSGADYNEQFF.